This note documents a single T cell receptor beta chain sequence. The data were obtained in a study of blood T cell repertoires in COVID-19. CDR1 is KGHSH and CDR2 is LQKENI in the germline V gene. The CDR3 sequence is 14 residues long. V was shortened by 4 bases and J by 0 bases, with 9 bases between the two germline ends. In the authors' workflow: How many nucleated cells were present was estimated from reference gene primer amplification. Clones were read by immunoSEQ multiplex PCR, and TCRdb kept only the in-frame ones, dropping some. V and J calls and clone size come straight from that table; D and trimming were deduced from the DNA. The sample has 150,000 to 200,000 clones, about 86% seen once.

The sequence was collected from a man younger than 35 with acute or convalescent COVID-19. The sample taken for sequencing was peripheral blood. This chain joins TRBV18 and TRBJ1-1; perhaps TRBD1 as D (5 bases). The CDR3 loop reads CASSLTALNTEAFF. In nucleotides, the CDR3 is TGTGCCAGCTCACTGACAGCCCTGAACACTGAAGCTTTCTTT.